Shown below are 20 T cell receptor beta chains from a single sample sequenced in a study of blood T cell repertoires in COVID-19. Here immunoSEQ multiplex PCR was the method, and the copy in TCRdb shows in-frame clones only, minus some. The profile shows 200,000 to 250,000 clones, more than 65% of them singletons. Sequencing was done on a sample of peripheral blood. Every receptor here comes from a woman in her thirties or forties who had recovered from COVID-19.

The chain carries TRBV28 and TRBJ1-5; the D gene is possibly TRBD1 (5 bases). Per germline, CDR1 MDHEN and CDR2 SYDVKM. The V end was cut by 6 bases, the J end by 3 bases, with 12 bases between. The CDR3 is made up of 14 amino acids. The CDR3 DNA is TGTGCCAGCAGCATAAGACAGAACAATCAGCCCCAGCATTTT. This codes for CASSIRQNNQPQHF.

V and J are TRBV5-1 and TRBJ2-5, with a tentative D call TRBD2 (6 bases). This CDR3 spans 17 amino acids. V was clipped by 4 bases and J by 5 bases, with 24 bases between them. Germline assignment: CDR1 SGHRS and CDR2 YFSETQ. The CDR3 DNA is TGCGCCAGCAGCCGTCCGTCAGCGGGCCTCCCGAGGGAGACCCAGTACTTC. Translating it yields CASSRPSAGLPRETQYF.

This clone was recorded only once. This sequence joins TRBV27 and TRBJ1-5; possibly TRBD1 for D (5 bases). CDR3 length: 14 amino acids. Trimming cost V 4 bases and J 6 bases, with 13 bases left between them. From germline, CDR1 is MNHEY and CDR2 SMNVEV (reference sequence). The DNA of the CDR3 is TGTGCCAGCAGTTCGAGCAGGGTAGGTCAGCCCCAGCATTTT. Its protein is CASSSSRVGQPQHF.

This clone was recorded a few times. J is TRBJ2-1 and V is TRBV9, with 8 bases identical to TRBD1. The CDR3 is 14 residues long. V shed 2 bases and J 5 bases; nucleotides not matched to a gene: 3. Germline CDR1 reads SGDLS; CDR2 reads YYNGEE. CDR3 sequence (DNA): TGTGCCAGCAGCGTGACAGGGGCTGACAATGAGCAGTTCTTC. Translated: CASSVTGADNEQFF.

The gene calls are TRBV29-1 and TRBJ2-7, with 11 bases aligning to TRBD2. This CDR3 is built from 15 residues. The germline V gene has CDR1 SQVTM and CDR2 ANQGSEA. The trim removed 3 bases at V and 0 bases at J, leaving 4 bases unmatched. For the CDR3, the DNA is TGCAGCGTTGAGGCGACTAGCGGGGCCTCCTACGAGCAGTACTTC. As protein: CSVEATSGASYEQYF.

J is TRBJ2-3 and V is TRBV12-3 or TRBV12-4; D is perhaps TRBD2 (5 bases). The CDR3 loop spans 12 amino acids. V was shortened by 5 bases and J by 9 bases, with 12 bases between the two germline ends. The CDR3 DNA reads as TGTGCCAGCAGTCCGGTTGGGGAGACGCAGTATTTT. It translates to CASSPVGETQYF.

The chain has TRBV19 and TRBJ2-1, with 9 bases matching TRBD2. CDR3 length: 17 residues. CDR1 and CDR2 (germline): LNHDA, SQIVND (reference sequence). V lost 1 base, J lost 5 bases, and 9 bases stayed unmatched. CDR3 protein: CASSIVETSGGHNEQFF. The CDR3 nucleotides read TGTGCCAGTAGTATAGTAGAGACGAGCGGGGGGCACAATGAGCAGTTCTTC.

This chain uses TRBV5-8 with TRBJ2-2, with a weak D call TRBD1 (5 bases). V lost 7 bases and J lost 7, with 20 bases in between. Germline values: CDR1 SGHTS, CDR2 YDEGEE. CDR3 size: 15 residues. CDR3 sequence (DNA): TGTGCCAGCCAAGTCAGGGTCGTGAGAGACGGGGAGCTGTTTTTT. Translation: CASQVRVVRDGELFF.

This chain connects TRBV10-3 to TRBJ2-3; 8 positions agree with TRBD2. CDR1 and CDR2 (germline): ENHRY, SYGVKD. This CDR3 contains 15 residues. V lost 11 bases to trimming and J lost 1 base; unmatched junction nucleotides: 11. DNA for the CDR3: TGTGCCGCCCGAGGCCGACTAGCGCGCACAGATACGCAGTATTTT. As protein: CAARGRLARTDTQYF.

V and J are TRBV10-1 and TRBJ1-1; 8 bases are shared with TRBD1. In germline, CDR1 is WNHNN, CDR2 SYGVQD (reference sequence). CDR3 size: 13 residues. J gave up 11 bases and V 3 bases, and 8 bases lay outside the gene matches. The CDR3 loop is CASSDSQGVSAFF. In DNA form, the CDR3 reads TGCGCCAGCAGTGACTCACAGGGGGTTTCGGCTTTCTTT.

This sequence joins TRBV3-1 (or the pseudogene TRBV3-2) and TRBJ1-2, with a tentative D call TRBD1 (5 bases). The length of the CDR3 is 14 residues. In germline, CDR1 is LGHDT, CDR2 YNNKEL (reference sequence). V dropped 3 bases and J dropped 6 bases, with 14 bases sitting between them. The CDR3 is CASSQRTGSNGYTF. The CDR3 DNA follows: TGTGCCAGCAGCCAGCGAACAGGATCCAATGGCTACACCTTC.

This chain connects TRBV5-1 to TRBJ1-6, with no clear D. The CDR3 is made up of 14 amino acids. Looked up from germline, CDR1 is SGHRS and CDR2 is YFSETQ. Trimming removed 5 bases at V and 6 bases at J, with 12 bases between. The CDR3 here is CASRINSFNSPLHF. The CDR3 DNA reads TGCGCCAGCAGAATCAACAGCTTTAATTCACCCCTCCACTTT. The full variable domain, in which reference TRBV5-1 and TRBJ1-6 provide the parts outside the CDR3, is KAGVTQTPRYLIKTRGQQVTLSCSPISGHRSVSWYQQTPGQGLQFLFEYFSETQRNKGNFPGRFSGRQFSNSRSEMNVSTLELGDSALYLCASRINSFNSPLHFGNGTRLTVT.

The V call is TRBV6-1, the J call TRBJ2-7, with 7 nucleotides matching TRBD1. CDR1 and CDR2 from the germline V gene are MNHNS and SASEGT. CDR3 length: 11 residues. Germline trimming cut 7 bases from V and 8 bases from J; bases unmatched to any gene: 5. The CDR3 region is CASIRGHKQYF. The CDR3 DNA sequence: TGTGCCAGCATTAGGGGGCACAAGCAGTACTTC.

J is TRBJ2-7 and V is TRBV6-2 or TRBV6-3; maybe TRBD2 (5 bases). Deletions cut 0 bases from V and 0 bases from J, with 12 bases between. CDR1 is MNHEY, CDR2 SVGEGT, per germline. This CDR3 comprises 16 residues. CDR3 DNA: TGTGCCAGCAGTTACTCCCCGGGGAGCAACTCCTACGAGCAGTACTTC. It translates to CASSYSPGSNSYEQYF.

This clone occurred once. The chain combines TRBV7-2 with TRBJ1-1; D uncertain. The CDR3 spans 15 residues. Germline-derived CDR1 and CDR2 are SGHTA and FQGNSA. Deletions cut 4 bases from V and 2 bases from J, with 14 bases between. The CDR3 region has the DNA TGTGCCAGCAGCTCCGCCCGAGATGATAACACTGAAGCTTTCTTT. Translation: CASSSARDDNTEAFF.

V is TRBV24-1 and J is TRBJ2-5; TRBD2 aligns across 12 bases. The CDR3 is 19 amino acids. Looked up from germline, CDR1 is KGHDR and CDR2 is SFDVKD. The junction had 10 bases not matched to a gene; V was cut back by 0 bases and J by 3 bases. The CDR3 loop is CATSDLSPGLAGMKETQYF. CDR3 DNA sequence: TGTGCCACCAGTGATTTGAGCCCGGGACTAGCGGGTATGAAAGAGACCCAGTACTTC.

The gene calls are TRBV7-2 and TRBJ1-5; possibly TRBD1 for D (6 bases). The CDR3 contains 13 residues. Germline V gene data show CDR1 as SGHTA and CDR2 as FQGNSA. The CDR3 here is CASSLSDRRTQHF. The CDR3 DNA sequence: TGTGCGTCTTCCCTCTCGGACAGAAGGACCCAGCATTTT.

The chain carries TRBV4-3 and TRBJ1-2; TRBD1 matches 7 bases. CDR1 and CDR2 (germline): LGHNA, YSLEER. The V gene end was trimmed by 0 bases and the J gene end by 6 bases; junction bases not matched to a gene: 4. The CDR3 is 14 amino acids. As DNA, the CDR3 is TGCGCCAGCAGCCAAGATCTACAGGGGAATGGCTACACCTTC. Encoded protein: CASSQDLQGNGYTF.

The rearrangement uses TRBV7-6 and TRBJ2-6; D call uncertain. The CDR3 totals 18 residues. The germline V and J ends were trimmed by 4 bases and 0 bases, with 16 bases remaining between them. Germline CDR1 SGHVS, CDR2 FNYEAQ. CDR3 loop: CASSSKSSSFSGANVLTF. CDR3 nucleotide sequence: TGTGCCAGCAGCTCCAAATCATCGAGCTTCTCTGGGGCCAACGTCCTGACTTTC.

This rearrangement joins TRBV2 to TRBJ2-3, with D perhaps matching TRBD2 (5 bases). The germline V and J ends were trimmed by 4 bases and 4 bases, with 15 bases remaining between them. This CDR3 region has 15 residues. The V gene's germline CDR1 is SNHLY and CDR2 FYNNEI. DNA of the CDR3: TGTGCCAGCAGTGTCCTTCGGGGAAGCCCAGATACGCAGTATTTT. It codes for CASSVLRGSPDTQYF. The whole variable domain, remainder taken from reference TRBV2 and TRBJ2-3, is EPEVTQTPSHQVTQMGQEVILRCVPISNHLYFYWYRQILGQKVEFLVSFYNNEISEKSEIFDDQFSVERPDGSNFTLKIRSTKLEDSAMYFCASSVLRGSPDTQYFGPGTRLTVL.